The 15 T cell receptor beta chains reported below all come from one sample, sequenced in a study of T-cell memory formation after mild COVID-19. One entry per CDR3 protein results from TCRdb running MiXCR on the 5' RACE reads. Seen here are roughly 86,000 distinct CDR3 sequences, about 13% observed once, and the top ten hold approximately 26%. The sample consisted of PBMCs or a T cell subset sorted from them (not recorded which). The receptors shown here come from an adult woman who had mild COVID-19 (a few samples of this study predate the infection). Cell type and time point are not known.

V gene TRBV6-1 combines with J gene TRBJ2-3, with 8 bases fitting TRBD1. V lost 4 bases and J lost 3; bases outside the gene matches: 9. The length of the CDR3 is 16 residues. CDR1 is MNHNS and CDR2 is SASEGT in the germline V gene. CDR3: CASSVSGGTGTDTQYF. CDR3 nucleotides: TGTGCCAGCAGTGTATCAGGGGGCACTGGGACAGATACGCAGTATTTT.

This rearrangement joins TRBV20-1 to TRBJ1-5; TRBD1 might be the D (6 bases). The V end lost 1 base, the J end lost 5 bases, and 15 bases lay between the germline ends. This CDR3 spans 15 amino acids. Germline assignment: CDR1 DFQATT and CDR2 SNEGSKA (reference sequence). The CDR3 region has the DNA TGCAGTGCTAGAGGACAAGGGGGGTTGGATCAGCCCCAGCATTTT. Amino acid sequence: CSARGQGGLDQPQHF.

The sample holds a few counts of this clonotype. The chain uses TRBV12-3 or TRBV12-4 and TRBJ1-1, with 10 bases that match TRBD1. Trimming at V came to 6 bases and at J to 10 bases, leaving 8 bases not matched to a gene. There are 13 residues in the CDR3. CDR3 protein: CASSPGTGARAFF. CDR3 bases: TGTGCCAGCAGCCCCGGGACAGGGGCCCGAGCTTTCTTT.

V and J are TRBV7-6 and TRBJ1-2, with TRBD1 matching 7 bases. CDR1 is SGHVS and CDR2 is FNYEAQ in the germline V gene. The V and J ends lost 4 bases and 4 bases, in that order; junction bases with no gene match: 6. The CDR3 has 14 amino acids. CDR3: CASSSLGQAYGYTF. The CDR3 DNA sequence: TGTGCCAGCAGCTCCTTAGGACAGGCCTATGGCTACACCTTC.

This clonotype was picked up one time. The chain recombines TRBV7-9 with TRBJ2-1; 10 bases line up with TRBD1. Per germline, CDR1 SEHNR and CDR2 FQNEAQ (reference sequence). J lost 9 bases, V lost 5 bases, and 19 bases had no gene match. This CDR3 comprises 18 residues. CDR3 bases: TGTGCCAGCAGCCCCCCGACCCCGGGACAGGGGAGGTTGGGTGAGCAGTTCTTC. Translated: CASSPPTPGQGRLGEQFF.

This clonotype appeared a few times. The rearrangement uses TRBV9 and TRBJ1-5; D gene uncertain. The CDR3 consists of 16 residues. Trimming cost V 3 bases and J 3 bases, with 16 bases left between them. CDR1 is SGDLS, CDR2 YYNGEE, per germline. This chain's CDR3 is CASSASDGYYNQPQHF. The CDR3 DNA is TGTGCCAGCAGCGCCTCCGACGGGTACTACAATCAGCCCCAGCATTTT.

V gene TRBV7-6 combines with J gene TRBJ2-1; the D gene is possibly TRBD2 (6 bases). Trimming shortened V by 4 bases and J by 0 bases, and 10 bases separated the two germline ends. The CDR3 has 15 amino acids. Germline lookup yields CDR1 SGHVS and CDR2 FNYEAQ. The DNA of the CDR3 is TGTGCCAGCAGCTCGACTAGTGTCTCCTACAATGAGCAGTTCTTC. Amino acids: CASSSTSVSYNEQFF.

This clonotype was counted at least ten times. V and J are TRBV12-3 or TRBV12-4 and TRBJ2-3, with TRBD1 identical over 7 bases. V dropped 7 bases and J dropped 2; count of bases not matched to a gene: 9. The CDR3 extends over 15 amino acids. This CDR3 reads CASTPTGLVTDTQYF. The CDR3 DNA reads TGTGCCAGCACCCCGACAGGGCTGGTCACAGATACGCAGTATTTT.

There are many counts of this clonotype. This chain connects TRBV3-1 to TRBJ2-5; D is unclear. V lost 0 bases to trimming and J lost 7 bases, with 0 bases between them. This CDR3 region has 10 residues. Germline values: CDR1 LGHDT, CDR2 YNNKEL (reference sequence). For the CDR3, the DNA is TGTGCCAGCAGCCAAGAGACCCAGTACTTC. Protein: CASSQETQYF.

This clonotype showed up just a few times. The genes are TRBV5-1 and TRBJ2-1, with D perhaps assigned TRBD1 or TRBD2 (5 bases each). Germline loops: CDR1 SGHRS, CDR2 YFSETQ. The germline V and J ends were trimmed by 4 bases and 2 bases, with 16 bases remaining between them. CDR3 length equals 16 residues. The CDR3 region is CASSHGTAAAYNEQFF. As DNA, the CDR3 is TGCGCCAGCAGCCACGGGACGGCCGCGGCCTACAATGAGCAGTTCTTC.

This clonotype was counted only a few times. The rearrangement uses TRBV7-9 and TRBJ1-2; D is possibly TRBD1 (5 bases). Trimming cost V 1 base and J 6 bases, with 12 bases left between them. Germline CDR1 is SEHNR and CDR2 is FQNEAQ (reference sequence). This CDR3 region has 14 residues. CDR3 region: CASSLVDWDHGYTF. CDR3 bases: TGTGCCAGCAGCTTAGTCGACTGGGACCATGGCTACACCTTC.

This clonotype was counted only a few times. This chain joins TRBV9 and TRBJ2-1; the match to TRBD2 covers 10 bases. This CDR3 is 15 amino acids long. V shed 0 bases and J 7 bases; nucleotides not matched to a gene: 4. CDR1 is SGDLS, CDR2 YYNGEE, per germline. CDR3 sequence (DNA): TGTGCCAGCAGCGTAGGTAGCGGGGGGTTTAATGAGCAGTTCTTC. Residues: CASSVGSGGFNEQFF. Together with reference TRBV9 and TRBJ2-1, the CDR3 gives the full variable domain: DSGVTQTPKHLITATGQRVTLRCSPRSGDLSVYWYQQSLDQGLQFLIQYYNGEERAKGNILERFSAQQFPDLHSELNLSSLELGDSALYFCASSVGSGGFNEQFFGPGTRLTVL.

This sequence joins TRBV15 and TRBJ2-3; D is undetermined. The CDR3 has 13 amino acids. CDR1 and CDR2 from the germline V gene are LNHNV and YYDKDF (reference sequence). V lost 6 bases to trimming and J lost 4 bases, with 11 bases between them. The chain's CDR3 is CATRETLADTQYF. The CDR3 DNA sequence: TGTGCCACCAGGGAAACTCTGGCAGATACGCAGTATTTT.

CDR3 in amino acids: CASSQDWSRSEAFF. The CDR3 DNA is TGTGCCAGCAGCCAAGATTGGTCACGTTCGGAAGCTTTCTTT. V is TRBV3-1 and J is TRBJ1-1; D unresolved. Germline-derived CDR1 and CDR2 are LGHDT and YNNKEL (reference sequence). The V and J ends lost 0 bases and 8 bases respectively, with 13 bases between them. This CDR3 comprises 14 residues.

This clonotype was seen only a few times. The chain employs TRBV5-1 and TRBJ2-1; TRBD2 aligns across 7 bases. Germline values: CDR1 SGHRS, CDR2 YFSETQ. This CDR3 region has 16 residues. V shed 5 bases and J 0 bases; nucleotides not matched to a gene: 8. The CDR3 region is CASSLTSPRSYNEQFF. DNA for the CDR3: TGCGCCAGCAGTTTGACTAGCCCCCGCTCCTACAATGAGCAGTTCTTC.